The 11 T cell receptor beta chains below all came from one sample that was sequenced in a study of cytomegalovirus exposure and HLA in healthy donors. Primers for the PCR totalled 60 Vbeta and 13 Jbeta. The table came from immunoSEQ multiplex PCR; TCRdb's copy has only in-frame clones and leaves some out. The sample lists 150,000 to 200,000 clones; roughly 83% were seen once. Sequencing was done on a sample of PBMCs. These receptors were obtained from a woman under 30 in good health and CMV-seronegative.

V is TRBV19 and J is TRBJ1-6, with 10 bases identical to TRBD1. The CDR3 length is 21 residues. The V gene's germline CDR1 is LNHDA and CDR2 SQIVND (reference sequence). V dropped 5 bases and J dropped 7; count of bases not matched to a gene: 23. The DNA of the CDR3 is TGTGCCAGTAGTTCCTCCCTGAGGACAGGGGGTCTCCAGGGGAGGAATTCACCCCTCCACTTT. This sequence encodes CASSSSLRTGGLQGRNSPLHF.

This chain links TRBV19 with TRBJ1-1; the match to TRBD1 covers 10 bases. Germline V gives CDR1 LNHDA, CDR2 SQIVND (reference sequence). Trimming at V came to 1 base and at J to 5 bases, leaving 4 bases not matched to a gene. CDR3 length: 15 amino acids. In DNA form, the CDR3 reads TGTGCCAGTAGTATAGCTGGACAGGGGGGAACTGAAGCTTTCTTT. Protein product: CASSIAGQGGTEAFF.

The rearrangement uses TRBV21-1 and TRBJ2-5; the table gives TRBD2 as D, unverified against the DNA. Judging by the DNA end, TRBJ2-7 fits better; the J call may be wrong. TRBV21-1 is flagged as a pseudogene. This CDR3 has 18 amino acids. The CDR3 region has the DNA TGTGCCAGCAGCACGCGAGGGCCTATCTTCTTTCCGCAATACGAGCAGTACTTC. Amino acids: CASSTRGPIFFPQYEQYF.

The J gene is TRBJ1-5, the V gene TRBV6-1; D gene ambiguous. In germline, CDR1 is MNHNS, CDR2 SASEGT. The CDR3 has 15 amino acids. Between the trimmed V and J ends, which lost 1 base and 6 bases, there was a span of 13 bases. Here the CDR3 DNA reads TGTGCCAGCAGTGAAGTTGGGGAGGGCGGTCAGCCCCAGCATTTT. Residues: CASSEVGEGGQPQHF.

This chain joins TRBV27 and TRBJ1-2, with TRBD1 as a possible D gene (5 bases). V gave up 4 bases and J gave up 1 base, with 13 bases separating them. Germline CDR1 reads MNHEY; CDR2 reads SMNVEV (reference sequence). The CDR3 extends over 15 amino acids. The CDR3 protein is CASSSLQEINYGYTF. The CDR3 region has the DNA TGTGCCAGCAGTTCTCTACAGGAGATTAACTATGGCTACACCTTC.

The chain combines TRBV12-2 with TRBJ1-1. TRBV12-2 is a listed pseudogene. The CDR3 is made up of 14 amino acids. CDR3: CASRTPGGDTEAFF. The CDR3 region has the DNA TGTGCAAGTCGGACGCCCGGAGGGGACACTGAAGCTTTCTTT.

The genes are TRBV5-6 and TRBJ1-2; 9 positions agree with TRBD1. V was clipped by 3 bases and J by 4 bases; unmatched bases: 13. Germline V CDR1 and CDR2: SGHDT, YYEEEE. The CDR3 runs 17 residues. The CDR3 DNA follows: TGTGCCAGCAGCTACCAGGGTTGGGACAGGGCAAGCTATGGCTACACCTTC. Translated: CASSYQGWDRASYGYTF.

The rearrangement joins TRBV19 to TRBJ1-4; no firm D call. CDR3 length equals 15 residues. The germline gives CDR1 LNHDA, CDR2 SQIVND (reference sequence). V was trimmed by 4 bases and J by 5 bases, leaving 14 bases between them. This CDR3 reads CASSRRPDWNEKLFF. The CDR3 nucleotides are TGTGCCAGTAGTAGAAGGCCGGACTGGAATGAAAAACTGTTTTTT.

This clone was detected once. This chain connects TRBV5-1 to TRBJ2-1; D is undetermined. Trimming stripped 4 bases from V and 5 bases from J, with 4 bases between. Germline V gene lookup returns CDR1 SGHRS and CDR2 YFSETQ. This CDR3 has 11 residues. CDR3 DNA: TGCGCCAGCAGCCTAGACAATGAGCAGTTCTTC. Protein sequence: CASSLDNEQFF.

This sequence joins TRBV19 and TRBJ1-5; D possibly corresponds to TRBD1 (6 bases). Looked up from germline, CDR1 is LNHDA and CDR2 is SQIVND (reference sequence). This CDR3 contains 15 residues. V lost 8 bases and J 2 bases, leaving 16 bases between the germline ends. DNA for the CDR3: TGTGCCAGTTCTCGCCCGGACAGTGGCAATCAGCCCCAGCATTTT. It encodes CASSRPDSGNQPQHF.

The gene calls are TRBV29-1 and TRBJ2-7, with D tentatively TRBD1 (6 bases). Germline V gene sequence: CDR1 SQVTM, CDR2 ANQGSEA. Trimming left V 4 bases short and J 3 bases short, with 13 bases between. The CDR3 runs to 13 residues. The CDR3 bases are TGCAGCGTTGGAGGTGGACAGATCTACGAGCAGTACTTC. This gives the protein CSVGGGQIYEQYF.